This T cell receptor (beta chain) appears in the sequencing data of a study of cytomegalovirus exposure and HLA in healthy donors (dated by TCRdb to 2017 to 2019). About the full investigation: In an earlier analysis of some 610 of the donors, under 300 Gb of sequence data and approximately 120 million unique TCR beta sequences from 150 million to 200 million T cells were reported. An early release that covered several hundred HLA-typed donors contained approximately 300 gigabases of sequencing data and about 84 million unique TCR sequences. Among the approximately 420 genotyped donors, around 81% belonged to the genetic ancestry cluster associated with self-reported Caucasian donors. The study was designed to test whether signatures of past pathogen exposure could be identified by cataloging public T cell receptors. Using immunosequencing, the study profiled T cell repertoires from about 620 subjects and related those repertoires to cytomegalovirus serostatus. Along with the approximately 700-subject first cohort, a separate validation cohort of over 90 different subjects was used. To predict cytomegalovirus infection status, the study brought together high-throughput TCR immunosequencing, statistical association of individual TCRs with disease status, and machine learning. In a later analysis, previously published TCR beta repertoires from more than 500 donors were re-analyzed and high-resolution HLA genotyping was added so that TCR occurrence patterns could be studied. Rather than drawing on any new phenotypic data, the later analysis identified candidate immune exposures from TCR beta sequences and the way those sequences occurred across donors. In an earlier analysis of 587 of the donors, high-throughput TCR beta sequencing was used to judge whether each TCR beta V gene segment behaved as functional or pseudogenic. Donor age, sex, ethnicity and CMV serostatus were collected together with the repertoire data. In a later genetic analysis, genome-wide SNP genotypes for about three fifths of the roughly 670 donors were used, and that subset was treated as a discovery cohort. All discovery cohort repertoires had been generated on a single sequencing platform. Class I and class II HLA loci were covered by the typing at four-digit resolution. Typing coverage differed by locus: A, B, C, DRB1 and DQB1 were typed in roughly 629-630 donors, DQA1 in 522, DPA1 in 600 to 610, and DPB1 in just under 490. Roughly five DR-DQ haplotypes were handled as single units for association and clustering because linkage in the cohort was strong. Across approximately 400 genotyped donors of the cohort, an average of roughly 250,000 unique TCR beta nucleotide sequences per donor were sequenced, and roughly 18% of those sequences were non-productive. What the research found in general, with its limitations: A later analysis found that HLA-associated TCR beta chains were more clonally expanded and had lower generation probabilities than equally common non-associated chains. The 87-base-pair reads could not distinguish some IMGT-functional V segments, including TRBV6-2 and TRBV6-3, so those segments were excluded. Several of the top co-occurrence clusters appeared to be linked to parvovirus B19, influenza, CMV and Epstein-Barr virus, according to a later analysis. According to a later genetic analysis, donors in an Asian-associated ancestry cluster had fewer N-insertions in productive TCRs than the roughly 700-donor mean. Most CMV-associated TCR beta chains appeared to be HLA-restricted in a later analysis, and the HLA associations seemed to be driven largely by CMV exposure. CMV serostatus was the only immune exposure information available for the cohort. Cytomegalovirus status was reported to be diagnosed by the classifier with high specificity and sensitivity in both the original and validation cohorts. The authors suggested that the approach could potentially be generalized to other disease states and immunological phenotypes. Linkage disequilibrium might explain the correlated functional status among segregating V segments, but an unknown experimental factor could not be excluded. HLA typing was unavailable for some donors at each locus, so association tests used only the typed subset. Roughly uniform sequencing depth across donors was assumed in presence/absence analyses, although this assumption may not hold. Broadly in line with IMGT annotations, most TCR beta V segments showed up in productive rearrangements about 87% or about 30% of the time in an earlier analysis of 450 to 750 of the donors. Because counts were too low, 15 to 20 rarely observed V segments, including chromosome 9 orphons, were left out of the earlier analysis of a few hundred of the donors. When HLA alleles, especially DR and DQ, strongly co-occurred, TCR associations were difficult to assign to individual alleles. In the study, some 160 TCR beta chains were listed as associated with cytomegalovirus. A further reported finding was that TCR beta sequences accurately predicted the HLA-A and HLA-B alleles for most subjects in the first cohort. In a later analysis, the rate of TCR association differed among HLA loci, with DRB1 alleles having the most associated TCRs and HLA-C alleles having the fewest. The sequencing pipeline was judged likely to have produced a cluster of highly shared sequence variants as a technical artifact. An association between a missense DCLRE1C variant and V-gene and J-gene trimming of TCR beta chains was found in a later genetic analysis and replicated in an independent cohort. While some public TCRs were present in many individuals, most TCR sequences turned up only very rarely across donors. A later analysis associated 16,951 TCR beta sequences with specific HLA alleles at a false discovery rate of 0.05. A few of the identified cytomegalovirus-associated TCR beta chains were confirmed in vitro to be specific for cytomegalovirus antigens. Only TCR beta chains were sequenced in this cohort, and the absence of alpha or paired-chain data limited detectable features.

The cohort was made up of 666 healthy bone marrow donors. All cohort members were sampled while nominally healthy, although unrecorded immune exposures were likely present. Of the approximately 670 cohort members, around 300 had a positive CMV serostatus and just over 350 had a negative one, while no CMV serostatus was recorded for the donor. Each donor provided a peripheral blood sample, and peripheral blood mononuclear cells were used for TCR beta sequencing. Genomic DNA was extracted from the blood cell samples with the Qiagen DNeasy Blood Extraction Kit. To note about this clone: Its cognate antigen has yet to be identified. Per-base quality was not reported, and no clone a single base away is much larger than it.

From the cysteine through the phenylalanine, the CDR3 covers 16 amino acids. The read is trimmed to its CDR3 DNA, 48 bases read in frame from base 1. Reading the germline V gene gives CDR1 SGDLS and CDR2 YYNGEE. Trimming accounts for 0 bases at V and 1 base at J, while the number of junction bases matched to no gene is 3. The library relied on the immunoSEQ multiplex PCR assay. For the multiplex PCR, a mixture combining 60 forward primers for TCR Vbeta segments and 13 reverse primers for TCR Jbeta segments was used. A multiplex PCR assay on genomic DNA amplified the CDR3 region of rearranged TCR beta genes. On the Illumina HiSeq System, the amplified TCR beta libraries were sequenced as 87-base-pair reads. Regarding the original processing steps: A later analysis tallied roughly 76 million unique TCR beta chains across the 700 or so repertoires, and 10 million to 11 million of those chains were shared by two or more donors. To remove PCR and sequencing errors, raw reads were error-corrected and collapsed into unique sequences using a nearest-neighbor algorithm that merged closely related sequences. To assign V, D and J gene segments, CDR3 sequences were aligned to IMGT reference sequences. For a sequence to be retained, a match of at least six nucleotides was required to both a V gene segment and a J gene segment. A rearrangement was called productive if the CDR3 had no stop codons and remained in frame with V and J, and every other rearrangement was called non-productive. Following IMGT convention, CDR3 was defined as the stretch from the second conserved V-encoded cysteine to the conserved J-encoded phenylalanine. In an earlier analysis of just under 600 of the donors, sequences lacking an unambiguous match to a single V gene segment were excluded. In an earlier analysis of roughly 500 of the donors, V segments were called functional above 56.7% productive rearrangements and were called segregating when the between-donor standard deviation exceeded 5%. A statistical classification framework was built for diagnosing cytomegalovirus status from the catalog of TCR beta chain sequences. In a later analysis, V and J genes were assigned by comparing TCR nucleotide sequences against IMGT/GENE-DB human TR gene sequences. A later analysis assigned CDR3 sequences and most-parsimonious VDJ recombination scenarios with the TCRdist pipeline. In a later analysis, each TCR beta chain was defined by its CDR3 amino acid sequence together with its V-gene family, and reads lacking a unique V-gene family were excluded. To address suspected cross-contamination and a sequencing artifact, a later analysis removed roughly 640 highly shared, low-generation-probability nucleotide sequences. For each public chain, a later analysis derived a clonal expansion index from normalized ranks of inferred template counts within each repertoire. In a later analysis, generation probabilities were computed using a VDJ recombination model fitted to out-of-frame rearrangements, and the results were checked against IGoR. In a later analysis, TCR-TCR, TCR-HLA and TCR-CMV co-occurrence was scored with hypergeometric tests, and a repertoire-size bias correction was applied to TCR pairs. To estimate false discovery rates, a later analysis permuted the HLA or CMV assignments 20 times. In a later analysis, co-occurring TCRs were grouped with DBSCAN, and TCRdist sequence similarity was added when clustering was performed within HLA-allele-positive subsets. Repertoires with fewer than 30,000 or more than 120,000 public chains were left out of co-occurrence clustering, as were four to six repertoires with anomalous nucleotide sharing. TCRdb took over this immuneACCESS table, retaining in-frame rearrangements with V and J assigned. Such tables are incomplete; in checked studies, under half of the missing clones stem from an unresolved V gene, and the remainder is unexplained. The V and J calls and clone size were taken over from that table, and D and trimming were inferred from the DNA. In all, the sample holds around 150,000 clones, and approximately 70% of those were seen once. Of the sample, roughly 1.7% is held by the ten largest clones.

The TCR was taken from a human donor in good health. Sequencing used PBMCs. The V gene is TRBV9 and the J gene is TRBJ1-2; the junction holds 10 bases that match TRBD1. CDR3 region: CASSVEGQGLNYGYTF. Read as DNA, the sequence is TGTGCCAGCAGCGTAGAGGGACAGGGGCTTAACTATGGCTACACCTTC.